This record looks at one T cell receptor beta chain sequence and its context. Assay runs were performed at deep level. Assay: immunoSEQ multiplex PCR; the TCRdb copy retains only in-frame clones and omits some. The sample lists more than 550,000 clones, roughly 72% occurring once. Free of recent acute infections or vaccinations, the donors were healthy HIV-negative adults. Each sample came from a Caucasian adult donor living in Nashville, Tennessee. This entry belongs to a study of shared clonotypes between healthy human individuals. Looking at the study overall: CD8 memory received one plate per donor, CD8 naive two, CD4 memory three and CD4 naive three.

The sequence derives from a young woman in good health. The sample taken for sequencing was memory CD4+ T cells sorted from blood. Subset denoted: CD45RA-negative fraction.

CDR3 sequence: CASSLGGTGKNYGYTF. CDR3 bases: TGTGCCAGCAGCTTAGGTGGGACAGGGAAGAACTATGGCTACACCTTC. The rearrangement links TRBV7-9 to TRBJ1-2, with 9 bases identical to TRBD1. With 1 base clipped from V and 2 bases from J, the junction kept 5 bases outside the gene matches. CDR1 is SEHNR and CDR2 is FQNEAQ in the germline V gene (reference sequence). The length of the CDR3 is 16 residues.